Detailed here is one T cell receptor (beta chain). No cognate antigen has been identified for it. An end of the junction differs from the germline gene, which may be a read error. The library was prepared using multiplex PCR. Reads for this sample came from an Illumina HiSeq 2500. TCRbeta libraries were built by three rounds of nested PCR using primers (Table S4), following protocols modified from ARM-PCR. Before sequencing, PCR products of 200-500 bp were excised from the gel and purified with the QIAquick gel extraction kit. As for the authors' bioinformatics: Trimmomatic was used to clean the reads, FLASH was used to merge the reads into complete CDR3 sequences, and MiTCR was used to assign the reads to V(D)J germline segments. VDJtools was used to compute clonal diversity as the inverse Simpson's index. Productive reads were defined as in-frame sequences without a premature stop codon. TCRdb itself trimmed the public reads at Q25 with fastp, ran MiXCR and retained productive beta chains. Every entry covers one CDR3 protein and lists the most common genes and DNA from its rows. The V and J calls were determined by TCRdb, not by the authors. This sample is represented by 60,000 to 80,000 distinct CDR3 sequences; around 70% of them were singletons. Together, the top ten hold 25% to 35% of the sample.

This sample stems from a study of tumor and adjacent non-tumor tissue in lung cancer (dated by TCRdb to the late 2010s). As for the study more broadly: The cohort included some twelve adenocarcinoma, 2 squamous cell carcinoma and 1 small cell lung cancer patients. More than 25 paired specimens, one tumor and one normal lung sample per patient, were profiled by TCRbeta CDR3 sequencing. The study compared bulk TCRbeta repertoires between lung tumor tissue and matched distant non-tumor lung tissue from over twelve lung cancer patients. Sequencing produced around 130,000,000 productive TCRbeta reads in total, an average of about 3.8 million reads per sample. Among the approximately 15 patients, ages ranged from about 31 to 76 years, roughly 10 were men and 5 were women, and disease was TNM stage I to III. Study-wide conclusions, independent of this receptor: In normal lung, the top 100 clones accounted for a significantly larger cumulative share of the repertoire than in tumor tissue. Because peripheral blood was not sequenced, the blood TCRbeta repertoires of the lung cancer patients in the study went unexamined. Only 15 or so patients were included in the cohort, and the need for larger samples and more detailed clinical data was noted by the authors. Tumor tissue showed significantly higher TCR diversity (inverse Simpson) than normal lung tissue, at 431.37 vs 166.20 (P = 0.0075, Mann-Whitney U test). Younger patients had significantly higher TCR diversity, and higher tumor TCR diversity was associated with shorter overall and disease-free survival. Neither the sequencing platform nor unique molecular identifiers are mentioned in the methods.

RNA was isolated from bulk, unsorted tissue, and RNA quality was assessed with a NanoDrop ND-1000 and an Agilent 2100. Distant non-tumor tissue taken more than 3 cm from the tumor edge was used as the normal lung sample. All donors had newly diagnosed lung cancer, had not received prior chemotherapy, and were admitted for thoracic surgery in China between August and November 2014. Anyone who had undergone radiotherapy or chemotherapy before, or who had another cancer at the same time, was left out of the study. Surgical tissue pieces of roughly 1-2 cm3 were preserved in RNAlater solution and were kept at -80 degrees C until use. Including cysteine and phenylalanine, the CDR3 has 16 amino acids. The retained sequence is limited to the CDR3, 48 bases, with the frame set at the first base. The germline V gene (reference sequence) yields SGHAT for CDR1 and FQDESV for CDR2.

The rearranged chain carries TRBV11-1 and TRBJ1-2; 8 bases in the junction line up with TRBD1. The clonotype originates from a woman aged 45-65 years with non-small cell lung cancer. The sample taken for sequencing was distant non-tumor lung tissue. The nucleotides are TGTGTCAGCAGCTCAGACACTGGGACAGGCTTGTATGGCTACACCTTC. It is translated as CVSSSDTGTGLYGYTF.